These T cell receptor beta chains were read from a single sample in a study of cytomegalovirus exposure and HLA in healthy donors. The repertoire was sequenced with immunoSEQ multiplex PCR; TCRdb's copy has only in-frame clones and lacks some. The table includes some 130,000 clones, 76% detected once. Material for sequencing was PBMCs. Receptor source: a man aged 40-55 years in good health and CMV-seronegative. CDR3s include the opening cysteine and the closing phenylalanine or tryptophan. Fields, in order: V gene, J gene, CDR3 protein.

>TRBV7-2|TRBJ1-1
CASSQKRGTEAFF
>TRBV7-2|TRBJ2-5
CASSLAGGQGIGETQYF
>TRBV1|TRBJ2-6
CTSRLASGANVLTF
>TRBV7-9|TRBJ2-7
CASSTTGGSYEQYF
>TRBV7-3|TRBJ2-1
CASSLNVGGTSGRGNEQFF
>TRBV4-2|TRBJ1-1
CASSQEGGMNTEAFF
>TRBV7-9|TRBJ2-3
CASSSRGLAPFTDTQYF
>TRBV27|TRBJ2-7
CASSLVGGSAYEQYF
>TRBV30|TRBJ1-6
CAWSRQGDSPLHF
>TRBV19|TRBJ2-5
CASSSHSGTSVTQYF
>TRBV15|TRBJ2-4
CATSRDTGRENIQYF
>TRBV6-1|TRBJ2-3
CASSPDSATQYF
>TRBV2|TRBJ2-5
CASRETSGGYETQYF
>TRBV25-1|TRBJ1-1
CASSDYRGATEAFF
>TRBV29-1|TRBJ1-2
CSVDSAGRGYTF
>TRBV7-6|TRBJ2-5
CASSLLAGGQETQYF
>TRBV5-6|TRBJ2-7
CASNAKAGLLEQYF
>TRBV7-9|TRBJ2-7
CASSPGLAGAYEQYF
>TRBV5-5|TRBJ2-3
CASSWTRALTDTQYF
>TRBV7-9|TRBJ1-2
CASSLAQVGLDGYTF
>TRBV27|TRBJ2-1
CASRNRGRSNEQFF
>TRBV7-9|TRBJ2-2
CASSRSGGELFF
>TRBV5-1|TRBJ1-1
CASSPDGDTEAFF
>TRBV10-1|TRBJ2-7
CATSRAYEQYF
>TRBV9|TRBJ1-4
CASSAGTGSNEKLFF
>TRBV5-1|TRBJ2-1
CASSYPGLAVDEQFF
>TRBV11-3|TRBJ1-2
CASSPGGPGAVRDYGYTF
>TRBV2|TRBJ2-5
CASSVNGGALETQYF
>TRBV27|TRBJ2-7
CASSLFAGRAYEQYF